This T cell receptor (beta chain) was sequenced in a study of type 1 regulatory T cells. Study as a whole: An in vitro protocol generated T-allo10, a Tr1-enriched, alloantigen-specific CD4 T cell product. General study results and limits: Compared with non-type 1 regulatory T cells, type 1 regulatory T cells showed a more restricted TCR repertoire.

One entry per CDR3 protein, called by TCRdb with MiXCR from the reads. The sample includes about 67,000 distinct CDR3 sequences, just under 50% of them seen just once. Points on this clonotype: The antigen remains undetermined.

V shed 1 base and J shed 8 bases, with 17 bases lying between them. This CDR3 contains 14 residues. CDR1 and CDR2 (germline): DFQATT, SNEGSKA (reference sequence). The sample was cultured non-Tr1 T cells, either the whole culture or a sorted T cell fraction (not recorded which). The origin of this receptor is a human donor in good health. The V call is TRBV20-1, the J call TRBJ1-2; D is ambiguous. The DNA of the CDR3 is TGCAGTGCTAGAGGCCCCGGGCGATCGGACGGCTACACCTTC. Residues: CSARGPGRSDGYTF.